What follows are 25 T cell receptor beta chains derived from one specimen sequenced in a study of PD-1 blockade in classical Hodgkin lymphoma. Relapses following autologous stem cell transplantation were seen in all patients, with brentuximab vedotin exposure varying. Measured with immunoSEQ multiplex PCR; TCRdb has only the in-frame clones, and not every one. The table lists around 19,000 clones, about nine tenths of them singletons, with 10% to 15% in the top ten. The specimen was peripheral blood mononuclear cells (PBMCs), collected before the second cycle of nivolumab. These receptor sequences come from a human donor with classical Hodgkin lymphoma.

This clone was seen once. The chain joins TRBV6-6 to TRBJ2-1; D remains ambiguous. With 6 bases removed from V and 0 bases from J, the gap between germline ends came to 12 bases. The V gene's germline CDR1 is MNHNY and CDR2 SVGAGI (reference sequence). This CDR3 has 15 residues. CDR3 sequence (DNA): TGTGCCAGCAGCCCCCGCGCAGGCTCCTACAATGAGCAGTTCTTC. This codes for CASSPRAGSYNEQFF.

The chain is built from TRBV7-9 and TRBJ2-3; the D is unclear. V lost 3 bases and J 3 bases, leaving 1 base between the germline ends. CDR3 length equals 11 residues. CDR1 and CDR2 (germline): SEHNR, FQNEAQ (reference sequence). The CDR3 spells CASSFTDTQYF. Here the CDR3 DNA reads TGTGCCAGCAGCTTTACAGATACGCAGTATTTT.

The genes are TRBV14 and TRBJ2-1; D gene ambiguous. Germline CDR1 reads SGHDN; CDR2 reads FVKESK. The CDR3 loop spans 13 amino acids. Trimming pared 4 bases from V and 6 bases from J, leaving 10 bases between. The DNA of the CDR3 is TGTGCCAGCAGCCCCCTACCTACCAATGAGCAGTTCTTC. It encodes CASSPLPTNEQFF.

The V gene is TRBV7-3, the J gene TRBJ2-7; D unresolved. The V gene's germline CDR1 is SGHTA and CDR2 FQGTGA. With 3 bases removed from V and 0 bases from J, the gap between germline ends came to 15 bases. This CDR3 contains 16 residues. The CDR3 DNA reads as TGTGCCAGCAGCTTTCTAGGACCTACAAGCTCCTACGAGCAGTACTTC. This gives the protein CASSFLGPTSSYEQYF.

The chain joins TRBV4-3 to TRBJ2-1; D not resolved. The CDR3 runs to 15 residues. Trimming pared 5 bases from V and 3 bases from J, leaving 14 bases between. Germline CDR1 is LGHNA and CDR2 is YSLEER. In DNA form, the CDR3 reads TGCGCCAGCAGCGCGATCCCGACTGACTACAATGAGCAGTTCTTC. Amino acids: CASSAIPTDYNEQFF.

The rearrangement links TRBV20-1 to TRBJ2-7; a possible D gene is TRBD2 (5 bases). This CDR3 comprises 11 residues. Trimming shortened V by 5 bases and J by 6 bases, and 11 bases separated the two germline ends. CDR1 and CDR2 from the germline V gene are DFQATT and SNEGSKA (reference sequence). In nucleotides, the CDR3 is TGCAGTGCTCGGTCGGGGATCGAGCAGTACTTC. The encoded protein is CSARSGIEQYF.

This chain links TRBV19 with TRBJ2-3; D gene unclear. V lost 7 bases to trimming and J lost 0 bases, with 11 bases between them. CDR1 is LNHDA and CDR2 is SQIVND in the germline V gene (reference sequence). This CDR3 comprises 14 residues. In DNA, the CDR3 is TGTGCCAGTACCTGGGCAGGAAGCACAGATACGCAGTATTTT. It translates to CASTWAGSTDTQYF.

This clone was seen only a few times. This chain uses TRBV7-9 with TRBJ1-5; D not resolved. Germline CDR1 is SEHNR and CDR2 is FQNEAQ (reference sequence). This CDR3 contains 13 residues. V lost 5 bases, J lost 3 bases, and 8 bases lay in between. CDR3 sequence: CASSGGFNQPQHF. The CDR3 DNA is TGTGCCAGCAGCGGAGGGTTCAATCAGCCCCAGCATTTT.

This clone is medium-sized. The V gene is TRBV7-9, the J gene TRBJ1-1; D remains ambiguous. Germline values: CDR1 SEHNR, CDR2 FQNEAQ (reference sequence). Trimming took 1 base from V and 0 from J, leaving 3 bases between them. The CDR3 is made up of 13 amino acids. CDR3 sequence (DNA): TGTGCCAGCAGCTTAGTGGTGAACACTGAAGCTTTCTTT. Protein sequence: CASSLVVNTEAFF.

The V gene is TRBV7-9, the J gene TRBJ1-6, with D possibly matching TRBD1 (6 bases). The V end lost 8 bases, the J end lost 12 bases, and 23 bases lay between the germline ends. The CDR3 is 15 residues long. Germline lookup yields CDR1 SEHNR and CDR2 FQNEAQ (reference sequence). The CDR3 is CASGAYGGRGLPLHF. The CDR3 nucleotides read TGTGCCAGCGGAGCTTACGGTGGCAGGGGTTTACCCCTCCACTTT.

The J gene is TRBJ2-4, the V gene TRBV5-1, with a possible D match to TRBD1 (5 bases). Trimming stripped 0 bases from V and 8 bases from J, with 21 bases between. CDR1 is SGHRS, CDR2 YFSETQ, per germline. This CDR3 has 17 residues. The CDR3 reads CASSLDGRVGAKYIQYF. CDR3 in DNA: TGCGCCAGCAGCTTGGATGGCAGGGTAGGCGCAAAGTACATTCAGTACTTC.

In this sample, this clone turned up a few times. The rearrangement joins TRBV9 to TRBJ1-6, with TRBD1 as a possible D gene (5 bases). The V end was cut by 4 bases, the J end by 8 bases, with 13 bases between. CDR3 length equals 14 residues. CDR1 SGDLS and CDR2 YYNGEE come from the germline V gene. The CDR3 coding sequence is TGTGCCAGCAGCCCCGGGGGGACGGATTCACCCCTCCACTTT. This gives the protein CASSPGGTDSPLHF.

This chain joins TRBV15 and TRBJ2-5, with TRBD1 as a possible D gene (5 bases). Trimming took 8 bases from V and 5 from J, leaving 21 bases between them. CDR3 length equals 15 residues. CDR1 and CDR2 from the germline V gene are LNHNV and YYDKDF (reference sequence). DNA of the CDR3: TGTGCCACCCGAGCAGAGTTCGGACATACGGAGACCCAGTACTTC. Translation: CATRAEFGHTETQYF.

The gene calls are TRBV6-5 and TRBJ2-3, with D perhaps given as TRBD1 or TRBD2 (7 bases each). The V end lost 6 bases, the J end lost 4 bases, and 14 bases lay between the germline ends. Germline assignment: CDR1 MNHEY and CDR2 SVGAGI. The CDR3 contains 14 residues. The CDR3 nucleotides are TGTGCCAGCAGGGATCAGGGGGGGGCAGATACGCAGTATTTT. It is translated as CASRDQGGADTQYF.

This chain connects TRBV5-1 to TRBJ2-1; D is ambiguous. The CDR3 has 15 amino acids. Between the trimmed V and J ends, which lost 4 bases and 4 bases, there was a span of 15 bases. Germline CDR1 reads SGHRS; CDR2 reads YFSETQ. The CDR3 loop reads CASSPISERYNEQFF. The CDR3 nucleotides are TGCGCCAGCAGCCCGATTTCAGAAAGATACAATGAGCAGTTCTTC.

The chain recombines TRBV7-2 with TRBJ2-3, with 12 positions matching TRBD1. Germline CDR1 is SGHTA and CDR2 is FQGNSA. The CDR3 covers 16 residues. The V gene end was trimmed by 2 bases and the J gene end by 6 bases; junction bases not matched to a gene: 6. Here the CDR3 DNA reads TGTGCCAGCAGCTTAACGGGACAGGGGGCGCCCGATACGCAGTATTTT. It yields the protein CASSLTGQGAPDTQYF.

The chain employs TRBV5-1 and TRBJ1-2; TRBD1 matches at 7 bases. The junction had 2 bases not matched to a gene; V was cut back by 2 bases and J by 4 bases. The CDR3 is 13 amino acids. The germline V gene has CDR1 SGHRS and CDR2 YFSETQ. The CDR3: CASSLGGAYGYTF. CDR3 sequence (DNA): TGCGCCAGCAGCTTAGGGGGCGCCTATGGCTACACCTTC.

J is TRBJ1-1 and V is TRBV5-1; D is unclear. Germline V gene lookup returns CDR1 SGHRS and CDR2 YFSETQ. Trimming pared 0 bases from V and 4 bases from J, leaving 10 bases between. The CDR3 contains 14 residues. CDR3 in DNA: TGCGCCAGCAGCTTGGATGCGGGGAGCACTGAAGCTTTCTTT. Translated, it gives CASSLDAGSTEAFF.

This chain connects TRBV7-2 to TRBJ2-2; D unresolved. With 1 base removed from V and 1 base from J, the gap between germline ends came to 4 bases. This CDR3 comprises 14 residues. Germline CDR1 and CDR2: SGHTA and FQGNSA. The CDR3 DNA reads TGTGCCAGCAGCTTAGTAAGGAACACCGGGGAGCTGTTTTTT. Its protein is CASSLVRNTGELFF.

In its sample, this clone was seen a few times. The chain combines TRBV5-1 with TRBJ1-1; possibly TRBD1 for D (6 bases). The length of the CDR3 is 12 residues. Germline V lookup: CDR1 SGHRS, CDR2 YFSETQ. V lost 4 bases and J lost 7, with 11 bases in between. CDR3 protein: CASSQQGVEAFF. The CDR3 DNA reads as TGCGCCAGCAGCCAACAGGGTGTTGAAGCTTTCTTT.

The rearrangement joins TRBV9 to TRBJ2-3; the match to TRBD2 covers 9 bases. The CDR3 consists of 16 residues. The germline V gene has CDR1 SGDLS and CDR2 YYNGEE. With 0 bases clipped from V and 2 bases from J, the junction kept 4 bases outside the gene matches. This CDR3 reads CASSVDAGLATDTQYF. The CDR3 DNA reads TGTGCCAGCAGCGTAGACGCGGGACTAGCCACAGATACGCAGTATTTT.

This clone was counted between two and nine times. The V gene is TRBV19, the J gene TRBJ2-1; 11 bases agree with TRBD1. CDR3 size: 12 residues. Germline loops: CDR1 LNHDA, CDR2 SQIVND (reference sequence). The junction had 8 bases not matched to a gene; V was cut back by 10 bases and J by 12 bases. Written as DNA, the CDR3 is TGTGCCACCTCCGAAGGACAGGGGGCGCAGTTCTTC. It specifies CATSEGQGAQFF.

The chain couples TRBV27 to TRBJ2-3; TRBD2 matches 7 bases. CDR1 MNHEY and CDR2 SMNVEV come from the germline V gene (reference sequence). The CDR3 has 15 residues. The trim removed 3 bases at V and 2 bases at J, leaving 5 bases unmatched. CDR3 in amino acids: CASSFLADVTDTQYF. CDR3 DNA sequence: TGTGCCAGCAGTTTTCTAGCGGACGTCACAGATACGCAGTATTTT.

This clone showed up just a few times. The V call is TRBV7-9, the J call TRBJ1-6, with D tentatively TRBD1 (6 bases). CDR1 is SEHNR and CDR2 is FQNEAQ in the germline V gene (reference sequence). The CDR3 covers 15 residues. V lost 1 base and J lost 3, with 7 bases in between. CDR3 in DNA: TGTGCCAGCAGCTTAGAAGGGGGCTATAATTCACCCCTCCACTTT. This translates into CASSLEGGYNSPLHF.

The V gene is TRBV7-9, the J gene TRBJ2-2, with D unclear. V lost 3 bases to trimming and J lost 9 bases, with 8 bases between them. The CDR3 extends over 12 amino acids. Germline V gives CDR1 SEHNR, CDR2 FQNEAQ (reference sequence). CDR3: CASSFQTRELFF. The CDR3 bases are TGTGCCAGCAGCTTCCAGACGCGGGAGCTGTTTTTT.